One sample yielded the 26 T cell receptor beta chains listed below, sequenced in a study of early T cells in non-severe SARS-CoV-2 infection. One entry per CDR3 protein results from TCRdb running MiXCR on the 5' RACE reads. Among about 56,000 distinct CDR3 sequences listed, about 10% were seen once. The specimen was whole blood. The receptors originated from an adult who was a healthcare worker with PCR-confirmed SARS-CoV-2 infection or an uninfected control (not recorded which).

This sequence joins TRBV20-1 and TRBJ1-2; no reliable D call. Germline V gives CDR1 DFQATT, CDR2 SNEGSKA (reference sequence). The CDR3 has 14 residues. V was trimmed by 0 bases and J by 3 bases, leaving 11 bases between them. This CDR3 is CSAREVGRHYGYTF. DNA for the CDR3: TGCAGTGCTAGAGAAGTCGGGCGCCACTATGGCTACACCTTC.

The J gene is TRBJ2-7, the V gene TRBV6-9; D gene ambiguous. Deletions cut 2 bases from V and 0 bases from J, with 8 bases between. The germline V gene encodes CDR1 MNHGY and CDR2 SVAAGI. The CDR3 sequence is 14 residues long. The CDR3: CASSYAESSYEQYF. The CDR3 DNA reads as TGTGCCAGCAGTTATGCCGAAAGCTCCTACGAGCAGTACTTC.

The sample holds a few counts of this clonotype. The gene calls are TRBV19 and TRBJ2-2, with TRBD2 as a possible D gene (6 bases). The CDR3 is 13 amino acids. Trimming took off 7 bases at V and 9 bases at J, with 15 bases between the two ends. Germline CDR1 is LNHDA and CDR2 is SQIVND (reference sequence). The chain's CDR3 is CASTSWEARELFF. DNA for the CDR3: TGTGCCAGTACTTCTTGGGAGGCCCGGGAGCTGTTTTTT.

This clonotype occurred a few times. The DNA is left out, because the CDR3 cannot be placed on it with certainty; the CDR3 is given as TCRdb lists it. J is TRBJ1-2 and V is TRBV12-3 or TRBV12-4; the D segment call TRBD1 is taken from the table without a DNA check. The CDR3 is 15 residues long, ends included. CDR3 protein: CASSSSGQGQIGYTF.

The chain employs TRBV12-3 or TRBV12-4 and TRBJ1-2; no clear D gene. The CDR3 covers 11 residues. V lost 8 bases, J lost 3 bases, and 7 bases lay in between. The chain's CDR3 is CASAGYYGYTF. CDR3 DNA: TGTGCCAGCGCGGGGTACTATGGCTACACCTTC.

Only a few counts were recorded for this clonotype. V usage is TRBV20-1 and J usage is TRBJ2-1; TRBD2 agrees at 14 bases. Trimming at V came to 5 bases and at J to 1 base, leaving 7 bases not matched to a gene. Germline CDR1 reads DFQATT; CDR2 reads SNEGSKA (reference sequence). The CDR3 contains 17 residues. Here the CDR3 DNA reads TGCAGTGCTCGACTAGCGGGAGGGCCTAGGTCCTACAATGAGCAGTTCTTC. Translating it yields CSARLAGGPRSYNEQFF.

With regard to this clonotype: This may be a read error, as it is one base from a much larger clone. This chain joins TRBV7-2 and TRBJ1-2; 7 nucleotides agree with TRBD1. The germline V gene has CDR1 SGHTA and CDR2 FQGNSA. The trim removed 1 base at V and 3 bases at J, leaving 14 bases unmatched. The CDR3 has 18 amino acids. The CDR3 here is CASSLGWYWDRIHYGYTF. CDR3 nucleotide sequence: TGTGCCAGCAGCTTAGGATGGTATTGGGACAGAATCCACTATGGCTACACCTTC. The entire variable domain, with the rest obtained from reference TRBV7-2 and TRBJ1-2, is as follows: GAGVSQSPSNKVTEKGKDVELRCDPISGHTALYWYRQSLGQGLEFLIYFQGNSAPDKSGLPSDRFSAERTGGSVSTLTIQRTQQEDSAVYLCASSLGWYWDRIHYGYTFGSGTRLTVV.

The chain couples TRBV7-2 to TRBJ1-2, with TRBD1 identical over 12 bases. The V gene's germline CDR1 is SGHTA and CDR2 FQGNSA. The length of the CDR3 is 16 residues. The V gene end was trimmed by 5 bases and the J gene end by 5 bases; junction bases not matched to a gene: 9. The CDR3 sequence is CASSRSGTGGAYGYTF. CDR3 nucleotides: TGTGCCAGCAGCAGGTCCGGGACAGGGGGCGCATATGGCTACACCTTC. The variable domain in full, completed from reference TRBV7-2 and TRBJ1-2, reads GAGVSQSPSNKVTEKGKDVELRCDPISGHTALYWYRQSLGQGLEFLIYFQGNSAPDKSGLPSDRFSAERTGGSVSTLTIQRTQQEDSAVYLCASSRSGTGGAYGYTFGSGTRLTVV.

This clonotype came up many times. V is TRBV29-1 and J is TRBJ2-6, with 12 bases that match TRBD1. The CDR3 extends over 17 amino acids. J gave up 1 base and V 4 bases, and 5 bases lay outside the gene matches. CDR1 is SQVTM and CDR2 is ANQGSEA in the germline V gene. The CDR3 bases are TGCAGCGTTGGACCGGGACAGGGGGCTTCTGGGGCCAACGTCCTGACTTTC. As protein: CSVGPGQGASGANVLTF.

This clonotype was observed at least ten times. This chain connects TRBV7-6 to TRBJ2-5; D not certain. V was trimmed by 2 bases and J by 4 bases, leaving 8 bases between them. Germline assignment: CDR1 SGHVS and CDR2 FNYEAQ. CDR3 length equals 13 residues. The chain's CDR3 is CASSLMTGETQYF. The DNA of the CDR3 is TGTGCCAGCAGCTTAATGACGGGAGAGACCCAGTACTTC.

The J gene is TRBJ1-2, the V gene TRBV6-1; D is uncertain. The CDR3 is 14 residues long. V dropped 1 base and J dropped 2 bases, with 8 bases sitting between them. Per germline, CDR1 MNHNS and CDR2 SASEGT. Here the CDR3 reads CASSEVWGNYGYTF. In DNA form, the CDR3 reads TGTGCCAGCAGTGAAGTATGGGGAAACTATGGCTACACCTTC.

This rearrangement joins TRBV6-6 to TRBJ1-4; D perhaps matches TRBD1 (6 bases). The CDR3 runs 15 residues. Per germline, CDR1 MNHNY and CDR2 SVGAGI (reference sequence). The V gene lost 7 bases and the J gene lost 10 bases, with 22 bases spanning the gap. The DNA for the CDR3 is TGTGCCAGCACACCGGGGGGGCTGGGGCAGCCAAAACTGTTTTTT. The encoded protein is CASTPGGLGQPKLFF.

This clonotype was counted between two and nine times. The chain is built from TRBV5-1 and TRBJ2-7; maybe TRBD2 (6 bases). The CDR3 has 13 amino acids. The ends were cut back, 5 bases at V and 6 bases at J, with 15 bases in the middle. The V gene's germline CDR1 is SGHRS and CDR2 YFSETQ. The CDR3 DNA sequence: TGCGCCAGCAGTTGGTCTAGCGAAGTCGAGCAGTACTTC. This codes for CASSWSSEVEQYF.

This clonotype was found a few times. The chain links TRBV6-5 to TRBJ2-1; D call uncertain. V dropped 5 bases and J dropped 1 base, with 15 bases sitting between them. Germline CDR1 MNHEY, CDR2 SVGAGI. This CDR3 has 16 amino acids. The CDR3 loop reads CASSPLSSMSYNEQFF. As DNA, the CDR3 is TGTGCCAGCAGTCCCTTGAGTTCCATGTCCTACAATGAGCAGTTCTTC.

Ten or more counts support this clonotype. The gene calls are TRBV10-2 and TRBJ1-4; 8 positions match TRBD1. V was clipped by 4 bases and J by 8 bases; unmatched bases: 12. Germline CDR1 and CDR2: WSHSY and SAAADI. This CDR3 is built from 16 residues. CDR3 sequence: CASSAQRTGRKEKLFF. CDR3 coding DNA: TGCGCCAGCAGTGCCCAGCGGACAGGGAGGAAGGAAAAACTGTTTTTT.

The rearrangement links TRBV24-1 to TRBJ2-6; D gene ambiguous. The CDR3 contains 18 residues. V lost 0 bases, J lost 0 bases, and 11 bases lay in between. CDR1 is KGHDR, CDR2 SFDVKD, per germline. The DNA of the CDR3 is TGTGCCACCAGTGATTTGGGGTCTACCTTCTCTGGGGCCAACGTCCTGACTTTC. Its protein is CATSDLGSTFSGANVLTF.

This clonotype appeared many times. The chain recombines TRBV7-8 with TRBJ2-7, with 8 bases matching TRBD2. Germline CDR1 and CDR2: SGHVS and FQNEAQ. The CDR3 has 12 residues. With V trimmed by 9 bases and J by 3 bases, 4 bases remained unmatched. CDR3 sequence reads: CASTREGYEQYF. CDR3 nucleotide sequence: TGTGCCAGTACACGGGAGGGCTACGAGCAGTACTTC. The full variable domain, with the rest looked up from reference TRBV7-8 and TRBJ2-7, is GAGVSQSPRYKVAKRGQDVALRCDPISGHVSLFWYQQALGQGPEFLTYFQNEAQLDKSGLPSDRFFAERPEGSVSTLKIQRTQQEDSAVYLCASTREGYEQYFGPGTRLTVT.

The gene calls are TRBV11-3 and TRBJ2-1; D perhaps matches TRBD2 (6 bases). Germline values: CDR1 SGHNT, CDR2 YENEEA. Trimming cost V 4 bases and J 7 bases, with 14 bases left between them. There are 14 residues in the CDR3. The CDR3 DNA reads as TGTGCCAGCAGCTCCCATCGGGGGTCGAATGAGCAGTTCTTC. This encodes CASSSHRGSNEQFF.

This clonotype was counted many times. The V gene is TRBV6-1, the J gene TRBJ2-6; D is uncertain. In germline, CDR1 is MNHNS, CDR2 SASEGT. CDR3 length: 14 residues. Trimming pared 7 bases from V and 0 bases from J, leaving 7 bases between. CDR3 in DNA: TGTGCCAGCACAGACCTCTCTGGGGCCAACGTCCTGACTTTC. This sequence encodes CASTDLSGANVLTF.

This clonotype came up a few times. CDR3 in amino acids: CASSLVGSGRARGSEQFF. The CDR3 DNA sequence: TGTGCCAGCAGCTTAGTAGGGAGCGGGAGGGCCCGTGGTAGTGAGCAGTTCTTC. This chain joins TRBV7-2 and TRBJ2-1, with 10 bases fitting TRBD2. The ends lost 1 base at V and 9 bases at J; junction bases unmatched: 15. The CDR3 is made up of 18 amino acids. The germline V gene has CDR1 SGHTA and CDR2 FQGNSA. The full variable domain, with the rest looked up from reference TRBV7-2 and TRBJ2-1, is GAGVSQSPSNKVTEKGKDVELRCDPISGHTALYWYRQSLGQGLEFLIYFQGNSAPDKSGLPSDRFSAERTGGSVSTLTIQRTQQEDSAVYLCASSLVGSGRARGSEQFFGPGTRLTVL.

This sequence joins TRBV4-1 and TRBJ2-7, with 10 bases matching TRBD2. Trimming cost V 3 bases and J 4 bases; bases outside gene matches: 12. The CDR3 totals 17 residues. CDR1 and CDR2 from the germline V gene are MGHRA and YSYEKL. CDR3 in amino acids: CASSQPLRGSGRYEQYF. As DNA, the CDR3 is TGCGCCAGCAGCCAGCCCTTGCGGGGTAGCGGGAGGTACGAGCAGTACTTC.

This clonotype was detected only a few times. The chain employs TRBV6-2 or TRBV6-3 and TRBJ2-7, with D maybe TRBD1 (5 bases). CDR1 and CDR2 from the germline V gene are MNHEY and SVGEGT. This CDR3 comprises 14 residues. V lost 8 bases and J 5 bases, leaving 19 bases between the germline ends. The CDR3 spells CASGQVGNSHEQYF. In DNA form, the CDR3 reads TGTGCCAGCGGACAAGTGGGGAATTCCCACGAGCAGTACTTC.

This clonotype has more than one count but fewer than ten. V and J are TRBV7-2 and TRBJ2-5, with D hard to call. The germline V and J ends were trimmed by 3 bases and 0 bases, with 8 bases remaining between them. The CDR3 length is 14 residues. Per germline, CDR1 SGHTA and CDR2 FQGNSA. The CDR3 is CASSFRQYQETQYF. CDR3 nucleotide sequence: TGTGCCAGCAGCTTCCGCCAGTACCAAGAGACCCAGTACTTC.

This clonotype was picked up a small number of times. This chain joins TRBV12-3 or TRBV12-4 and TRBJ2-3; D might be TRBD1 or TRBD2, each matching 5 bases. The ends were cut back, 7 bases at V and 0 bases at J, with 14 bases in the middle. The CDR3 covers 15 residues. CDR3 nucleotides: TGTGCCAGCACCATGGGGGACGTAAGCACAGATACGCAGTATTTT. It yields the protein CASTMGDVSTDTQYF.

The CDR3 nucleotides read TGCAGTGTTAGGCCCCCGACACAAGAGACCCAGTACTTC. Translated: CSVRPPTQETQYF. The chain couples TRBV20-1 to TRBJ2-5; D gene uncertain. CDR1 is DFQATT, CDR2 SNEGSKA, per germline (reference sequence). This CDR3 spans 13 amino acids. V was trimmed by 7 bases and J by 2 bases, leaving 14 bases between them.

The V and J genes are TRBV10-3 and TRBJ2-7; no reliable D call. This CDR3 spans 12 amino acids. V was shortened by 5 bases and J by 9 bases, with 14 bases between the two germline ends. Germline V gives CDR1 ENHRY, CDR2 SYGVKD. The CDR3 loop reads CAISRDDSRQYF. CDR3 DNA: TGTGCCATCAGTAGGGATGATAGCAGGCAGTACTTC.